These 29 T cell receptor beta chains came from one sample sequenced in a study of Graves' ophthalmopathy and Graves' hyperthyroidism. Amplification targeted the TCR beta CDR3 regions, with RNA transcripts as the source material. HTBI primers served in a first-round RT-PCR, which a second-round multiplex PCR followed. TCRdb re-analysed the multiplex PCR reads in MiXCR, keeping a single row per CDR3 protein. The table lists around 670,000 distinct CDR3 sequences, 35% to 50% of them singletons. Sequenced: peripheral blood. These receptors were collected from an adult man with Graves' ophthalmopathy.

On this clonotype: A much larger clone is a single base away; this may be a read error. Lacking the conserved final phenylalanine or tryptophan, this CDR3 likely reflects a read error. The chain is built from TRBV20-1 and TRBJ1-5, with D maybe TRBD1 (6 bases). The V and J ends lost 3 bases and 6 bases respectively, with 15 bases between them. The germline gives CDR1 DFQATT, CDR2 SNEGSKA (reference sequence). CDR3 length: 14 residues. CDR3 coding DNA: TGCAGTGCTAGTTCGTACCTCAGGGGTCAGCCCCAGCATCTT. Its translation is CSASSYLRGQPQHL.

The chain links TRBV11-2 to TRBJ2-5, with 9 bases matching TRBD2. Germline CDR1 reads SGHAT; CDR2 reads FQNNGV. After removal of 5 bases from V and 0 bases from J, the junction contained 13 bases not matched to a gene. This CDR3 is built from 18 residues. DNA of the CDR3: TGTGCCAGCAGCCAAGATCTCGGCCTAGCGGGGTACCAAGAGACCCAGTACTTC. Encoded protein: CASSQDLGLAGYQETQYF.

This clonotype was found many times. The chain links TRBV2 to TRBJ2-7; D tentatively reads TRBD1 or TRBD2 (5 bases each). V shed 0 bases and J shed 2 bases, with 14 bases lying between them. Per the germline V gene, CDR1 is SNHLY and CDR2 is FYNNEI. This CDR3 contains 16 residues. Here the CDR3 DNA reads TGTGCCAGCAGTGAAGCGGTGTGGGACCTAGCCTACGAGCAGTACTTC. Amino acid sequence: CASSEAVWDLAYEQYF.

This clonotype was seen more than once but under ten times. The chain carries TRBV25-1 and TRBJ2-2; no definite D call. The CDR3 covers 11 residues. The germline V and J ends were trimmed by 4 bases and 8 bases, with 5 bases remaining between them. CDR1 and CDR2 (germline): MGHDK, SYGVNS. The CDR3 region has the DNA TGTGCCAGCAGTGCAGGAGGGGAGCTGTTTTTT. It is translated as CASSAGGELFF. Filled out from reference TRBV25-1 and TRBJ2-2, the complete variable domain reads EADIYQTPRYLVIGTGKKITLECSQTMGHDKMYWYQQDPGMELHLIHYSYGVNSTEKGDLSSESTVSRIRTEHFPLTLESARPSHTSQYLCASSAGGELFFGEGSRLTVL.

With regard to this clonotype: Without the conserved terminal phenylalanine or tryptophan, this CDR3 likely stems from a read error. The DNA is left out, because the CDR3 cannot be placed on it with certainty; the CDR3 is given as TCRdb lists it. The chain recombines TRBV7-2 with TRBJ2-7; the table's D call of TRBD2 was not tested on the DNA. The CDR3 is 10 amino acids long, termini counted. Per germline, CDR1 SGHTA and CDR2 FQGNSA. The CDR3 region is CASSLGLGRK.

This rearrangement joins TRBV6-6 to TRBJ1-5, with unresolved D. V shed 0 bases and J shed 4 bases, with 7 bases lying between them. CDR3 length: 14 residues. Germline V lookup: CDR1 MNHNY, CDR2 SVGAGI (reference sequence). CDR3 region: CASSYSSRNQPQHF. In DNA form, the CDR3 reads TGTGCCAGCAGTTACTCGTCGAGAAATCAGCCCCAGCATTTT.

This clonotype showed up just a few times. J is TRBJ2-5 and V is TRBV7-9; 9 bases match TRBD1. The length of the CDR3 is 15 residues. V was pared by 5 bases and J by 3 bases, with 7 bases of the junction left unmatched. From germline, CDR1 is SEHNR and CDR2 FQNEAQ (reference sequence). CDR3 loop: CASSPGQGIEETQYF. Here the CDR3 DNA reads TGTGCCAGCAGCCCGGGACAGGGTATAGAAGAGACCCAGTACTTC.

The genes are TRBV25-1 and TRBJ2-7, with D possibly called TRBD1 or TRBD2 (5 bases each). The CDR3 loop spans 15 amino acids. V lost 7 bases, J lost 6 bases, and 22 bases lay in between. Germline CDR1 MGHDK, CDR2 SYGVNS. CDR3 DNA: TGTGCCAGCACCGAGACCGGGACCAGAATTTCCGAGCAGTACTTC. It translates to CASTETGTRISEQYF.

The table lists this clonotype with many counts. The genes are TRBV2 and TRBJ1-1; D is unclear. In germline, CDR1 is SNHLY, CDR2 FYNNEI. Trimming took off 8 bases at V and 7 bases at J, with 14 bases between the two ends. The length of the CDR3 is 12 residues. The CDR3 DNA reads TGTGCCAGCCACGGCGGGCCCGATGAAGCTTTCTTT. Amino acids: CASHGGPDEAFF.

Regarding this clonotype: A much larger clone lies a single base off, so this may be a read error. V usage is TRBV5-6 and J usage is TRBJ1-1; D is possibly TRBD1 (5 bases). CDR1 is SGHDT, CDR2 YYEEEE, per germline. The CDR3 has 17 amino acids. CDR3 residues: CASSLVSQGLLNTETFF. The CDR3 bases are TGTGCCAGCAGCTTGGTCTCGCAGGGCCTATTGAACACTGAAACTTTCTTT. Drawing the rest from reference TRBV5-6 and TRBJ1-1, the complete variable domain is DAGVTQSPTHLIKTRGQQVTLRCSPKSGHDTVSWYQQALGQGPQFIFQYYEEEERQRGNFPDRFSGHQFPNYSSELNVNALLLGDSALYLCASSLVSQGLLNTETFFGQGTRLTVV.

The CDR3 nucleotides are TGTGCCACCAGCGGGGGTTCCACCTACGAGCAGTACTTC. This translates into CATSGGSTYEQYF. V gene TRBV24-1 combines with J gene TRBJ2-7; the D gene is possibly TRBD2 (6 bases). This CDR3 comprises 13 residues. CDR1 KGHDR and CDR2 SFDVKD come from the germline V gene. The V gene lost 7 bases and the J gene lost 2 bases, with 11 bases spanning the gap.

This clonotype was observed once. This chain uses TRBV7-9 with TRBJ1-4; TRBD1 matches at 8 bases. This CDR3 is built from 13 residues. The germline V gene has CDR1 SEHNR and CDR2 FQNEAQ (reference sequence). With 8 bases clipped from V and 10 bases from J, the junction kept 9 bases outside the gene matches. The CDR3 DNA reads TGTGCCAGCTCAGGGGGCCCGCCGGGAAAACTGTTTTTT. The encoded protein is CASSGGPPGKLFF.

At least ten counts were recorded for this clonotype. The chain links TRBV10-2 to TRBJ1-6; D may be TRBD1 (6 bases). The CDR3 is made up of 17 amino acids. V gave up 2 bases and J gave up 8 bases, with 19 bases separating them. CDR1 is WSHSY and CDR2 is SAAADI in the germline V gene. The CDR3 is CASSEVAAGANYSPLHF. The CDR3 region has the DNA TGCGCCAGCAGTGAGGTTGCGGCAGGGGCTAATTATTCACCCCTCCACTTT.

This clonotype was detected a few times. V usage is TRBV6-6 and J usage is TRBJ2-7; perhaps TRBD1 as D (5 bases). Germline values: CDR1 MNHNY, CDR2 SVGAGI (reference sequence). This CDR3 comprises 11 residues. V dropped 1 base and J dropped 13 bases, with 11 bases sitting between them. Written as DNA, the CDR3 is TGTGCCAGCAGTTACTGGCAGGGCCCCTACTTC. Translated, it gives CASSYWQGPYF.

This clonotype came up a few times. The V gene is TRBV20-1, the J gene TRBJ2-5; possible D gene TRBD2, 5 bases. The CDR3 has 15 amino acids. Trimming left V 0 bases short and J 1 base short, with 12 bases between. Germline V lookup: CDR1 DFQATT, CDR2 SNEGSKA (reference sequence). As DNA, the CDR3 is TGCAGTGCTAGAGATTTCGTGGGAGTCCAAGAGACCCAGTACTTC. It codes for CSARDFVGVQETQYF.

The sample holds many counts of this clonotype. An end of the junction differs from the germline gene, which may be a read error. This chain uses TRBV2 with TRBJ1-2, with TRBD1 matching 7 bases. The germline CDR1 and CDR2 sequences are SNHLY and FYNNEI. The CDR3 consists of 14 residues. The CDR3 sequence: CASREDRVTYGYTF. CDR3 nucleotides: TGTGCCAGCAGGGAAGACAGGGTAACCTATGGCTACACCTTC.

This clonotype has just a few counts. The chain recombines TRBV7-9 with TRBJ1-4; no reliable D call. From germline, CDR1 is SEHNR and CDR2 FQNEAQ (reference sequence). The CDR3 totals 15 residues. V was shortened by 1 base and J by 1 base, with 7 bases between the two germline ends. CDR3 sequence: CASSLDVGTNEKLFF. DNA for the CDR3: TGTGCCAGCAGCTTAGACGTGGGAACTAATGAAAAACTGTTTTTT.

The genes are TRBV5-6 and TRBJ1-1, with D maybe TRBD1 (5 bases). The ends were cut back, 4 bases at V and 0 bases at J, with 10 bases in the middle. Germline CDR1 SGHDT, CDR2 YYEEEE. The CDR3 covers 14 residues. CDR3 coding DNA: TGTGCCAGCAGCGGGGACGGATTGAACACTGAAGCTTTCTTT. Its translation: CASSGDGLNTEAFF.

This sequence joins TRBV9 and TRBJ1-6; possible D gene TRBD1, 5 bases. Germline values: CDR1 SGDLS, CDR2 YYNGEE. The CDR3 loop spans 16 amino acids. V was trimmed by 0 bases and J by 7 bases, leaving 14 bases between them. The CDR3 DNA follows: TGTGCCAGCAGCGTAGGTGGGCAGGGAGTAAATTCACCCCTCCACTTT. Encoded protein: CASSVGGQGVNSPLHF.

CDR3 in DNA: TGTGCCAGTAGTATGTCAGCGGGAGTAGGAGATACGCAGTATTTT. Amino acids: CASSMSAGVGDTQYF. J is TRBJ2-3 and V is TRBV19; 8 bases are shared with TRBD2. Germline V gene data show CDR1 as LNHDA and CDR2 as SQIVND (reference sequence). With V trimmed by 3 bases and J by 5 bases, 7 bases remained unmatched. CDR3 length equals 15 residues.

This clonotype turned up a few times. At one of its ends the junction is not consistent with the germline gene, which may arise from a read error. This chain joins TRBV10-3 and TRBJ2-2, with 9 bases that match TRBD2. CDR3 length: 17 residues. Germline CDR1 ENHRY, CDR2 SYGVKD. CDR3 region: CASSEGLRLADHRELFF. The DNA for the CDR3 is TGTGCCAGCAGTGAAGGTCTCAGACTAGCGGACCACCGGGAGCTGTTTTTT.

This chain uses TRBV5-1 with TRBJ2-5; D call uncertain. Germline lookup yields CDR1 SGHRS and CDR2 YFSETQ. There are 11 residues in the CDR3. The V gene lost 5 bases and the J gene lost 4 bases, with 6 bases spanning the gap. The CDR3 loop reads CASRWTETQYF. The CDR3, as DNA: TGCGCCAGCAGATGGACAGAGACCCAGTACTTC.

This clonotype was seen a handful of times. V is TRBV20-1 and J is TRBJ1-2; D is ambiguous. CDR3 length: 12 residues. CDR1 DFQATT and CDR2 SNEGSKA come from the germline V gene (reference sequence). Trimming took off 5 bases at V and 3 bases at J, with 10 bases between the two ends. The CDR3 region has the DNA TGCAGTGCTGAGGGTGAGGACTATGGCTACACCTTC. It specifies CSAEGEDYGYTF.

A note on this clonotype: A much larger clonotype is one base distant, so this may be a read error. The chain combines TRBV10-3 with TRBJ1-5, with D uncertain. From germline, CDR1 is ENHRY and CDR2 SYGVKD. The V and J ends lost 0 bases and 5 bases respectively, with 5 bases between them. The CDR3 contains 13 residues. The CDR3 loop reads CAISESADQPQHF. The CDR3 DNA follows: TGTGCCATCAGTGAGTCGGCGGATCAGCCCCAGCATTTT.

At least ten counts were recorded for this clonotype. The chain joins TRBV19 to TRBJ1-6; possible D gene TRBD1, 5 bases. V lost 5 bases and J 14 bases, leaving 16 bases between the germline ends. Germline CDR1 and CDR2: LNHDA and SQIVND (reference sequence). The CDR3 runs to 13 residues. The CDR3 nucleotides are TGTGCCAGTAGTCCCCCGGGAAGGGGCACCCTCCACTTT. Protein sequence: CASSPPGRGTLHF.

The gene calls are TRBV28 and TRBJ2-7, with TRBD1 identical over 11 bases. The J segment lost 9 bases and the V segment lost 6 bases, leaving 10 bases of the junction unmatched. The V gene's germline CDR1 is MDHEN and CDR2 SYDVKM. CDR3 length: 14 amino acids. CDR3 DNA sequence: TGTGCCAGCAGCCGGACCGGGACAGGGGGTAGGCAGTACTTC. The encoded protein is CASSRTGTGGRQYF.

About this clonotype: Because the CDR3 is missing its conserved closing phenylalanine or tryptophan, this is likely a read error. The DNA is left out, because the CDR3 cannot be placed on it with certainty; the CDR3 is given as TCRdb lists it. This CDR3 is CSAYDRNT. The genes are TRBV20-1 and TRBJ1-3; TRBD1 is the table's D call, not checked against the DNA. Both ends counted, the CDR3 spans 8 residues. Germline CDR1 DFQATT, CDR2 SNEGSKA (reference sequence).

The chain joins TRBV19 to TRBJ2-7; the D gene is possibly TRBD1 (5 bases). The CDR3 is 13 amino acids. The V and J ends lost 3 bases and 1 base respectively, with 7 bases between them. Germline V CDR1 and CDR2: LNHDA, SQIVND (reference sequence). The CDR3 DNA reads TGTGCCAGTAGTATCACAGGTTCCTACGAGCAGTACTTC. Amino acid sequence: CASSITGSYEQYF.

The CDR3 here is CASSLTLDTQYF. The CDR3, as DNA: TGTGCCAGCAGTTTGACGCTAGATACGCAGTATTTT. This chain connects TRBV12-3 or TRBV12-4 to TRBJ2-3, with unresolved D. Trimming left V 3 bases short and J 5 bases short, with 6 bases between. The CDR3 length is 12 residues.